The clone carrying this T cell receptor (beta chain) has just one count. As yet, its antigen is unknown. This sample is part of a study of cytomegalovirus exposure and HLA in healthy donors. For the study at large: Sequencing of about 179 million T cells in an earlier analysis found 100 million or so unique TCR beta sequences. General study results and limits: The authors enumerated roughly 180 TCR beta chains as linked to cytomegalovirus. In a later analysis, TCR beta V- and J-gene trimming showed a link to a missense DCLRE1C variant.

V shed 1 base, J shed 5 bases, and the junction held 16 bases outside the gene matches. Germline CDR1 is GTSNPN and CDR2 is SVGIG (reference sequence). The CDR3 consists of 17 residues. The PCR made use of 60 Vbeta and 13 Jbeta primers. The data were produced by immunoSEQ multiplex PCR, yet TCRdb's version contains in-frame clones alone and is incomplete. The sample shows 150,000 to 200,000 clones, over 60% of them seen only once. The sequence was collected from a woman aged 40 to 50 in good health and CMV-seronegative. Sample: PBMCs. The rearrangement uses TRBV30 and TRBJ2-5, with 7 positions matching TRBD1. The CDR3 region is CAWSEGYRDRVRETQYF. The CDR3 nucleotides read TGTGCCTGGAGTGAGGGTTATAGAGACAGGGTACGGGAGACCCAGTACTTC.